These 18 T cell receptor beta chains originate from one sample sequenced in a study of regulatory T cells in long-lasting Graves disease. Time point indicated: persistent/refractory GD, antithyroid drugs over 5 years with positive TRAb. PBMC RNA was the source of the TCR library. CDR3 regions were amplified by Arm-PCR using iRepertoire HTBI primers to build TCR beta libraries. TCRdb analysed the multiplex PCR reads with MiXCR anew, one entry per CDR3 protein. The data contain about 400,000 distinct CDR3 sequences, around 21% of them singletons. The sequencing used peripheral blood mononuclear cells (PBMCs), collected when the disease was refractory, from a patient treated with antithyroid drugs. Receptor source: a female donor with Graves disease.

This clonotype was picked up a small number of times. The J gene is TRBJ1-4, the V gene TRBV29-1; the D gene is possibly TRBD1 (5 bases). Germline V lookup: CDR1 SQVTM, CDR2 ANQGSEA. Deletions cut 5 bases from V and 10 bases from J, with 23 bases between. The CDR3 consists of 15 residues. The CDR3 sequence is CSVLSIGTGVGKLFF. The CDR3 nucleotides are TGCAGCGTTTTGTCAATCGGGACCGGGGTCGGAAAACTGTTTTTT.

The genes are TRBV20-1 and TRBJ2-7; D gene uncertain. The germline V gene has CDR1 DFQATT and CDR2 SNEGSKA (reference sequence). This CDR3 contains 15 residues. The V gene lost 0 bases and the J gene lost 1 base, with 13 bases spanning the gap. The CDR3 sequence: CSARDIRTPSYEQYF. DNA of the CDR3: TGCAGTGCTAGAGATATCAGGACGCCATCCTACGAGCAGTACTTC.

This clonotype was seen many times. This chain joins TRBV29-1 and TRBJ2-5, with 10 bases lining up with TRBD2. The CDR3 runs 13 residues. Germline V CDR1 and CDR2: SQVTM, ANQGSEA. Trimming took 4 bases from V and 4 from J; bases not matched to a gene: 3. CDR3 bases: TGCAGCGTTGTAGCGGGAGGTTTAGAGACCCAGTACTTC. Protein sequence: CSVVAGGLETQYF.

At least ten counts were recorded for this clonotype. CDR3: CASSERLSDTSNTGELFF. The CDR3, as DNA: TGTGCCAGCAGTGAAAGGCTTAGCGACACCTCCAACACCGGGGAGCTGTTTTTT. The chain has TRBV2 and TRBJ2-2; perhaps TRBD2 as D (5 bases). V shed 2 bases and J shed 2 bases, with 18 bases lying between them. This CDR3 is built from 18 residues. The germline gives CDR1 SNHLY, CDR2 FYNNEI.

This sequence joins TRBV6-1 and TRBJ2-1; 9 nucleotides agree with TRBD2. This CDR3 region has 16 residues. CDR1 and CDR2 (germline): MNHNS, SASEGT. The J segment lost 6 bases and the V segment lost 7 bases, leaving 13 bases of the junction unmatched. CDR3 region: CASKGGLAGSPNEQFF. In DNA form, the CDR3 reads TGTGCCAGCAAGGGGGGACTAGCAGGGTCACCCAATGAGCAGTTCTTC.

V is TRBV7-2 and J is TRBJ2-7, with TRBD2 as a possible D gene (6 bases). Germline lookup yields CDR1 SGHTA and CDR2 FQGNSA. The CDR3 totals 15 residues. Trimming pared 6 bases from V and 5 bases from J, leaving 20 bases between. The CDR3 DNA follows: TGTGCCAGCAGTTCGCGAGGGGACTCCCCCCACGAGCAGTACTTC. Protein sequence: CASSSRGDSPHEQYF. Drawing the rest from reference TRBV7-2 and TRBJ2-7, the complete variable domain is GAGVSQSPSNKVTEKGKDVELRCDPISGHTALYWYRQSLGQGLEFLIYFQGNSAPDKSGLPSDRFSAERTGGSVSTLTIQRTQQEDSAVYLCASSSRGDSPHEQYFGPGTRLTVT.

This clonotype has ten or more counts. The chain links TRBV28 to TRBJ2-4, with 10 bases matching TRBD1. The CDR3 has 17 residues. V dropped 5 bases and J dropped 0; count of bases not matched to a gene: 7. Germline V gene lookup returns CDR1 MDHEN and CDR2 SYDVKM. CDR3: CASSGGTGAIAKNIQYF. The CDR3 region has the DNA TGTGCCAGCAGTGGAGGGACAGGGGCTATAGCCAAAAACATTCAGTACTTC.

On this clonotype itself: Possible read error: a much larger clone is one base away. Lacking the conserved final phenylalanine or tryptophan, this CDR3 likely reflects a read error. This rearrangement joins TRBV3-1 to TRBJ2-7; D is undetermined. There are 13 residues in the CDR3. Per the germline V gene, CDR1 is LGHDT and CDR2 is YNNKEL (reference sequence). Between the trimmed V and J ends, which lost 1 base and 6 bases, there was a span of 10 bases. The CDR3 DNA follows: TGTGCCAGCAGCCAAGTGGAGAGCTCCGAGCAGTACCTC. It yields the protein CASSQVESSEQYL.

This clonotype turned up a few times. A much more abundant neighbour one base away suggests this may be a read error. The chain carries TRBV15 and TRBJ2-2; TRBD1 aligns across 10 bases. CDR1 is LNHNV, CDR2 YYDKDF, per germline (reference sequence). V lost 5 bases, J lost 4 bases, and 4 bases stayed unmatched. This CDR3 contains 15 residues. The CDR3 here is CATSPRTGGTGELFF. Written as DNA, the CDR3 is TGTGCCACCAGCCCCCGGACAGGGGGCACCGGGGAGCTGTTTTTT. Using reference TRBV15 and TRBJ2-2 for the parts outside the CDR3, the full variable domain is DAMVIQNPRYQVTQFGKPVTLSCSQTLNHNVMYWYQQKSSQAPKLLFHYYDKDFNNEADTPDNFQSRRPNTSFCFLDIRSPGLGDTAMYLCATSPRTGGTGELFFGEGSRLTVL.

A few counts support this clonotype. The J gene is TRBJ2-5, the V gene TRBV14; tentatively, D is TRBD2 (7 bases). The CDR3 contains 17 residues. The germline CDR1 and CDR2 sequences are SGHDN and FVKESK. The V and J ends lost 2 bases and 5 bases respectively, with 21 bases between them. Here the CDR3 DNA reads TGTGCCAGCAGCCAAAGGGGGGGGTGGAGAAGGCGGGAGACCCAGTACTTC. Protein: CASSQRGGWRRRETQYF.

The rearrangement uses TRBV7-9 and TRBJ1-3; TRBD1 matches 7 bases. Looked up from germline, CDR1 is SEHNR and CDR2 is FQNEAQ (reference sequence). Losses at the gene ends were 0 bases for V and 4 bases for J; bases not matched to a gene: 0. CDR3 size: 14 residues. The CDR3 DNA follows: TGTGCCAGCAGCTTAGCGGGACAGGGAAACACCATATATTTT. This sequence encodes CASSLAGQGNTIYF.

This chain uses TRBV19 with TRBJ2-6; D not resolved. The V end lost 4 bases, the J end lost 0 bases, and 10 bases lay between the germline ends. In germline, CDR1 is LNHDA, CDR2 SQIVND (reference sequence). This CDR3 comprises 16 residues. The CDR3 DNA is TGTGCCAGTAGTACCCCCACTATCTCTGGGGCCAACGTCCTGACTTTC. Amino acids: CASSTPTISGANVLTF.

This clonotype was found many times. The chain uses TRBV7-2 and TRBJ1-2; 7 nucleotides line up with TRBD1. The V and J ends lost 5 bases and 4 bases, in that order; junction bases with no gene match: 7. Germline CDR1 and CDR2: SGHTA and FQGNSA. This CDR3 comprises 14 residues. The CDR3 loop is CASSSQGVLYGYTF. CDR3 nucleotide sequence: TGTGCCAGCAGCAGCCAGGGGGTGCTCTATGGCTACACCTTC.

This clonotype occurred many times. It differs at one base from a far larger clone, so likely a read error. The chain employs TRBV7-2 and TRBJ2-1; TRBD1 matches at 9 bases. V trimming: 1 base; J trimming: 10 bases; junction bases outside the gene matches: 11. Germline lookup yields CDR1 SGHTA and CDR2 FQGNSA. There are 16 residues in the CDR3. CDR3 region: CASSLVEQGAFYEQFF. CDR3 sequence (DNA): TGTGCCAGCAGCTTAGTAGAACAGGGGGCTTTCTACGAGCAGTTCTTC.

Many counts were recorded for this clonotype. This chain connects TRBV30 to TRBJ1-4; 7 bases line up with TRBD1. V gave up 7 bases and J gave up 3 bases; unmatched junction bases: 5. Germline V gives CDR1 GTSNPN, CDR2 SVGIG (reference sequence). The CDR3 consists of 13 residues. The CDR3 spells CAYSRGANEKLFF. The CDR3, as DNA: TGTGCCTATTCCAGGGGGGCTAATGAAAAACTGTTTTTT. The full variable domain, rest sourced from reference TRBV30 and TRBJ1-4, is SQTIHQWPATLVQPVGSPLSLECTVEGTSNPNLYWYRQAAGRGLQLLFYSVGIGQISSEVPQNLSASRPQDRQFILSSKKLLLSDSGFYLCAYSRGANEKLFFGSGTQLSVL.

This clonotype appeared many times. This chain links TRBV12-3 or TRBV12-4 with TRBJ2-7, with D possibly TRBD2 on 6 matching bases. CDR3 length equals 14 residues. V shed 6 bases and J shed 0 bases, with 12 bases lying between them. The CDR3 region is CASRKEDYSYEQYF. As DNA, the CDR3 is TGTGCCAGCAGGAAAGAGGACTACTCCTACGAGCAGTACTTC.

This clonotype occurred many times. In nucleotides, the CDR3 is TGTGCCACGCGCGCCGGGGACAGCGACACCGGGGAGCTGTTTTTT. Its translation is CATRAGDSDTGELFF. This chain connects TRBV24-1 to TRBJ2-2; 7 nucleotides align to TRBD1. Unmatched junction bases numbered 10, after V lost 10 bases and J lost 3 bases. Germline V gives CDR1 KGHDR, CDR2 SFDVKD. This CDR3 has 15 residues.

This clonotype was counted at least ten times. The chain employs TRBV6-1 and TRBJ1-6; 10 positions agree with TRBD1. Germline CDR1 reads MNHNS; CDR2 reads SASEGT. The length of the CDR3 is 15 residues. V was clipped by 6 bases and J by 4 bases; unmatched bases: 3. The CDR3 here is CASRGTGAYNSPLHF. The DNA for the CDR3 is TGTGCCAGCAGAGGGACAGGGGCGTATAATTCACCCCTCCACTTT.